These 10 T cell receptor beta chains were sequenced from one sample in a study of blood T cell repertoires in COVID-19. The repertoire was sequenced with immunoSEQ multiplex PCR; TCRdb's copy has only in-frame clones and lacks some. The sample records some 14,000 clones, about 90% being singletons. The specimen was peripheral blood. These receptors were obtained from a human donor in a cohort sampled during active COVID-19.

In this sample, this clone turned up once. This sequence joins TRBV12-5 and TRBJ2-1; D unresolved. CDR1 and CDR2 (germline): LGHNT, FRNRAP. V was cut by 6 bases and J by 9 bases, with 12 bases left in between. CDR3 length equals 12 residues. This CDR3 is CASGFDSGEQFF. The CDR3 DNA reads TGTGCTAGTGGGTTTGACTCGGGTGAGCAGTTCTTC. The whole variable domain, filled in from reference TRBV12-5 and TRBJ2-1, reads DARVTQTPRHKVTEMGQEVTMRCQPILGHNTVFWYRQTMMQGLELLAYFRNRAPLDDSGMPKDRFSAEMPDATLATLKIQPSEPRDSAVYFCASGFDSGEQFFGPGTRLTVL.

The gene calls are TRBV19 and TRBJ1-2, with TRBD1 as a possible D gene (5 bases). Trimming cost V 1 base and J 2 bases, with 11 bases left between them. CDR3 length: 15 amino acids. Germline CDR1 reads LNHDA; CDR2 reads SQIVND (reference sequence). CDR3 DNA sequence: TGTGCCAGTAGTATAGGGGAGGGGACCAACTATGGCTACACCTTC. It translates to CASSIGEGTNYGYTF.

The V and J genes are TRBV6-5 and TRBJ2-7, with a weak D call TRBD2 (6 bases). Per germline, CDR1 MNHEY and CDR2 SVGAGI. V lost 2 bases and J 4 bases, leaving 15 bases between the germline ends. The CDR3 consists of 15 residues. CDR3 nucleotides: TGTGCCAGCAGTTACGATACTAGCTGGGGTTACGAGCAGTACTTC. Protein: CASSYDTSWGYEQYF.

The CDR3 coding sequence is TGCAGTGCTAGTCCGACAGGGAATCAGCCCCAGCATTTT. Encoded protein: CSASPTGNQPQHF. The gene calls are TRBV20-1 and TRBJ1-5, with TRBD1 matching over 7 bases. The CDR3 totals 13 residues. Germline V lookup: CDR1 DFQATT, CDR2 SNEGSKA (reference sequence). V lost 3 bases to trimming and J lost 4 bases; unmatched junction nucleotides: 3.

This clone came up a few times. CDR3 sequence: CASSQGGGAVIYEQYF. CDR3 sequence (DNA): TGTGCCAGCAGCCAAGGAGGGGGGGCCGTTATTTACGAGCAGTACTTC. This sequence joins TRBV4-2 and TRBJ2-7; D possibly corresponds to TRBD2 (7 bases). The length of the CDR3 is 16 residues. The germline V and J ends were trimmed by 1 base and 4 bases, with 17 bases remaining between them. CDR1 is LGHNA and CDR2 is YNFKEQ in the germline V gene.

The chain employs TRBV5-1 and TRBJ2-5; TRBD2 aligns across 12 bases. The V and J ends lost 3 bases and 5 bases, in that order; junction bases with no gene match: 2. CDR1 SGHRS and CDR2 YFSETQ come from the germline V gene. The CDR3 runs to 14 residues. CDR3 nucleotide sequence: TGCGCCAGCAGCTCGACTAGCGGGGGTGAGACCCAGTACTTC. The encoded protein is CASSSTSGGETQYF.

The rearrangement joins TRBV19 to TRBJ2-5, with TRBD2 matching over 10 bases. Trimming took 2 bases from V and 2 from J; bases not matched to a gene: 8. Per germline, CDR1 LNHDA and CDR2 SQIVND (reference sequence). There are 17 residues in the CDR3. The CDR3 loop reads CASSIRLGSGGQETQYF. Here the CDR3 DNA reads TGTGCCAGTAGTATAAGGTTGGGTAGCGGGGGGCAAGAGACCCAGTACTTC.

This rearrangement joins TRBV27 to TRBJ2-3; D ambiguous. V lost 1 base to trimming and J lost 2 bases, with 4 bases between them. This CDR3 is 13 amino acids long. Germline CDR1 MNHEY, CDR2 SMNVEV (reference sequence). The CDR3 nucleotides are TGTGCCAGCAGTTTATTAGCCACAGATACGCAGTATTTT. Amino acid sequence: CASSLLATDTQYF.

The chain uses TRBV24-1 and TRBJ2-6; TRBD2 matches at 8 bases. Germline CDR1 is KGHDR and CDR2 is SFDVKD. The CDR3 runs to 20 residues. V trimming: 3 bases; J trimming: 0 bases; junction bases outside the gene matches: 12. CDR3 sequence (DNA): TGTGCCACCAGTGATCCTAGTCCGGGGGGGATCAGCTCTGGGGCCAACGTCCTGACTTTC. Encoded protein: CATSDPSPGGISSGANVLTF.

This clone was detected once. The chain employs TRBV6-2 or TRBV6-3 and TRBJ2-1; D unresolved. This CDR3 comprises 12 residues. Germline CDR1 and CDR2: MNHEY and SVGEGT. Trimming pared 0 bases from V and 10 bases from J, leaving 7 bases between. CDR3 sequence reads: CASSYSRREQFF. DNA of the CDR3: TGTGCCAGCAGTTACTCTAGGAGAGAGCAGTTCTTC.